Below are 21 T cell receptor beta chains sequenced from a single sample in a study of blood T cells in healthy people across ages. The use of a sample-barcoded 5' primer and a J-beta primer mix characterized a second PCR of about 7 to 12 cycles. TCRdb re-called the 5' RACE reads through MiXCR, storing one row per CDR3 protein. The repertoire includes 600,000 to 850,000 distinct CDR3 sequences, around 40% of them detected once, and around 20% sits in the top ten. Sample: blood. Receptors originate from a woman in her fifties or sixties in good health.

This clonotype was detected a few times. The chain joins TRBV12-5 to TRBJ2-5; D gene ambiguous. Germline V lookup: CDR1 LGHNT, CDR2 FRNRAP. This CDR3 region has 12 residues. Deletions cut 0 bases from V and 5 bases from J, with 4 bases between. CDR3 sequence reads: CASGLVVETQYF. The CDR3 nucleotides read TGTGCTAGTGGTTTGGTAGTTGAGACCCAGTACTTC.

CDR3 bases: TGTGCCAGCAGCTCTGGACTAGCGGGAGACGAGCAGTTCTTC. Protein sequence: CASSSGLAGDEQFF. V and J are TRBV7-3 and TRBJ2-1; 13 nucleotides match TRBD2. Germline values: CDR1 SGHTA, CDR2 FQGTGA. The CDR3 contains 14 residues. The J segment lost 10 bases and the V segment lost 4 bases, leaving 4 bases of the junction unmatched.

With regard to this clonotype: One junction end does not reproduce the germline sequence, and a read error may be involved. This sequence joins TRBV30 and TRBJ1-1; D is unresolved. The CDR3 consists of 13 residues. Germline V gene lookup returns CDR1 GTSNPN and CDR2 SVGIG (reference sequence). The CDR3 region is CTWSVAGNTEAFF. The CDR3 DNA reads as TGTACCTGGAGTGTAGCAGGGAACACTGAAGCTTTCTTT.

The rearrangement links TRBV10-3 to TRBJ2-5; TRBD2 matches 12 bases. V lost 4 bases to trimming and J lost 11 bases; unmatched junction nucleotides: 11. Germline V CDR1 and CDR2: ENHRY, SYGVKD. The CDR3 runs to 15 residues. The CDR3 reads CAISGGTSGYNEQYF. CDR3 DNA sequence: TGTGCCATCAGTGGGGGGACTAGCGGGTACAATGAGCAGTACTTC.

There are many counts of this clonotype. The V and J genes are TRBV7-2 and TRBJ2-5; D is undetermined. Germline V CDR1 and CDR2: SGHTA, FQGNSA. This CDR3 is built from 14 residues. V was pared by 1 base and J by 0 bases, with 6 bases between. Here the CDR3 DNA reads TGTGCCAGCAGCTTAGATTTGTACCAAGAGACCCAGTACTTC. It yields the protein CASSLDLYQETQYF.

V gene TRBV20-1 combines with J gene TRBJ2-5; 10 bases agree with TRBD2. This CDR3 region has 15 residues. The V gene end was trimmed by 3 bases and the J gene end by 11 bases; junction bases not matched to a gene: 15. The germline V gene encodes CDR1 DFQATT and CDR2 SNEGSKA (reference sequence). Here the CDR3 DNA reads TGCAGTGCTAGTGTACGGACTAGCGGAAGGGATGAGCAGTACTTC. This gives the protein CSASVRTSGRDEQYF.

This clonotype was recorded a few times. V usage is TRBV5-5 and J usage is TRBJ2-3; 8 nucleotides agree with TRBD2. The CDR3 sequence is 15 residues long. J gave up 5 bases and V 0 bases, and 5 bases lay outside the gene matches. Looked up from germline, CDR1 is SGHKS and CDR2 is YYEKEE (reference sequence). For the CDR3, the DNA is TGTGCCAGCAGCTTGGCCCGGCTAGCGGGAGATACGCAGTATTTT. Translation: CASSLARLAGDTQYF. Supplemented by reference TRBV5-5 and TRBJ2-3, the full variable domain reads DAGVTQSPTHLIKTRGQQVTLRCSPISGHKSVSWYQQVLGQGPQFIFQYYEKEERGRGNFPDRFSARQFPNYSSELNVNALLLGDSALYLCASSLARLAGDTQYFGPGTRLTVL.

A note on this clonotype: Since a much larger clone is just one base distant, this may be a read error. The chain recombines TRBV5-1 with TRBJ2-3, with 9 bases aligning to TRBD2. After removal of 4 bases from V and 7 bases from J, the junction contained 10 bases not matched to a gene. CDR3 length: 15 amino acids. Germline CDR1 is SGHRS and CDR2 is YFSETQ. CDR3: CASSPGRAGGNTQYF. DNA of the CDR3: TGCGCCAGCAGCCCCGGACGAGCGGGGGGAAATACGCAGTATTTT.

The CDR3 loop reads CASSPTVSSYNEQFF. CDR3 in DNA: TGTGCCAGCAGCCCTACGGTGAGCTCCTACAATGAGCAGTTCTTC. The chain combines TRBV5-8 with TRBJ2-1; D is ambiguous. Looked up from germline, CDR1 is SGHTS and CDR2 is YDEGEE. CDR3 length: 15 amino acids. The ends were cut back, 4 bases at V and 0 bases at J, with 11 bases in the middle.

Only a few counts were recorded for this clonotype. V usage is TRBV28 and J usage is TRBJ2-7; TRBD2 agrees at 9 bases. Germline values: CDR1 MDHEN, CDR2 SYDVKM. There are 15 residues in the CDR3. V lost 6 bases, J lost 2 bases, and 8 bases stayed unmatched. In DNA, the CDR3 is TGTGCCAGCAGACTTCATAGCGGGAGAACCTACGAGCAGTACTTC. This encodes CASRLHSGRTYEQYF.

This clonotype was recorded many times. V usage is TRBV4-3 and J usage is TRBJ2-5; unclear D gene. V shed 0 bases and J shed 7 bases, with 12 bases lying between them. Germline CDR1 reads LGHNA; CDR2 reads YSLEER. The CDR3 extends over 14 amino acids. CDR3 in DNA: TGCGCCAGCAGCCAAGATCGATGGGTTGGGACCCAGTACTTC. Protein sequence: CASSQDRWVGTQYF.

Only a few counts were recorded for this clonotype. The CDR3 region is CASRPGQGTRKLFF. CDR3 DNA: TGTGCCAGCAGGCCGGGACAGGGAACTCGAAAACTGTTTTTT. This chain connects TRBV12-3 or TRBV12-4 to TRBJ1-4; 9 bases line up with TRBD1. V shed 6 bases and J 10 bases; nucleotides not matched to a gene: 9. This CDR3 is built from 14 residues.

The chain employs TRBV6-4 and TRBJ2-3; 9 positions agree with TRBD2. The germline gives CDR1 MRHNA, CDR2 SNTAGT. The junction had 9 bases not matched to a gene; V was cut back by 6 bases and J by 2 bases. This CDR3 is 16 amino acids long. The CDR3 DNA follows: TGTGCCAGCAGCGAGAGTGCGGGAGGGCACACAGATACGCAGTATTTT. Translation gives CASSESAGGHTDTQYF.

The CDR3 region is CSVEGVGGPRSYEQYF. The DNA of the CDR3 is TGCAGCGTTGAAGGGGTGGGGGGGCCTCGGTCCTACGAGCAGTACTTC. J is TRBJ2-7 and V is TRBV29-1; D is possibly TRBD2 (7 bases). Germline V gene lookup returns CDR1 SQVTM and CDR2 ANQGSEA. Trimming cost V 1 base and J 1 base, with 17 bases left between them. This CDR3 spans 16 amino acids.

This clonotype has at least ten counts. CDR3 bases: TGCGCCAGCAGCGCACGGTCCTCTGGGGCCAACGTCCTGACTTTC. As protein: CASSARSSGANVLTF. This chain joins TRBV4-3 and TRBJ2-6; D gene uncertain. Trimming cost V 5 bases and J 0 bases, with 8 bases left between them. Germline V lookup: CDR1 LGHNA, CDR2 YSLEER. The CDR3 spans 15 residues.

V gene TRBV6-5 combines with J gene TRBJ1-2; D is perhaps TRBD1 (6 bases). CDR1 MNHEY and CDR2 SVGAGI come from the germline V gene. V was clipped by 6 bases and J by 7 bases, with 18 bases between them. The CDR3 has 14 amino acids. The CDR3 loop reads CASRLDSRKGGYTF. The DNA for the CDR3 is TGTGCCAGCAGATTGGACAGTCGCAAGGGTGGCTACACCTTC.

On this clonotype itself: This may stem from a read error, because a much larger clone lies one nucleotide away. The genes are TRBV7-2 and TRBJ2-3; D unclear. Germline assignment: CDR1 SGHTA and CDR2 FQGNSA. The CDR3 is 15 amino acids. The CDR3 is CASSLRDPRTDMQYF. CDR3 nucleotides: TGTGCCAGCAGCTTACGTGACCCACGCACAGATATGCAGTATTTT.

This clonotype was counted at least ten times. CDR3 bases: TGTGCCAGCAGCGGGGTAGCGGGGGAGACGGAGACCCAGTACTTC. Protein sequence: CASSGVAGETETQYF. This chain uses TRBV9 with TRBJ2-5; 9 nucleotides align to TRBD2. Germline trimming cut 3 bases from V and 5 bases from J; bases unmatched to any gene: 8. Germline V CDR1 and CDR2: SGDLS, YYNGEE. The CDR3 totals 15 residues.

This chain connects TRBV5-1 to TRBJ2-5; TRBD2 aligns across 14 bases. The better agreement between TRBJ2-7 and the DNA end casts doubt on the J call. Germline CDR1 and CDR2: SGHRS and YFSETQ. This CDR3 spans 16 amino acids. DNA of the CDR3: TGCGCCAGCAGGGGACTAGCGGGGGCCCCTCTGAGCGAGCAGTACTTC. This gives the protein CASRGLAGAPLSEQYF.

CDR3 in DNA: TGTGCCAGCAGCTTAGGAGAGGGGCGCCGGCAGCATTTT. It codes for CASSLGEGRRQHF. V is TRBV7-2 and J is TRBJ1-5; D may be TRBD1 (5 bases). CDR1 and CDR2 from the germline V gene are SGHTA and FQGNSA. Between the trimmed V and J ends, which lost 1 base and 13 bases, there was a span of 14 bases. The CDR3 sequence is 13 residues long.

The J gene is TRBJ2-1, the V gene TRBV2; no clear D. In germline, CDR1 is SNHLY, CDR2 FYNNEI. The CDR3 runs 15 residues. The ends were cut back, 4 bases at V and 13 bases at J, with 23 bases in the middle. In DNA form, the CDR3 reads TGTGCCAGCAGTGGCCTGCTGGTGGAAGGCGAGACCCAGTTCTTC. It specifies CASSGLLVEGETQFF.